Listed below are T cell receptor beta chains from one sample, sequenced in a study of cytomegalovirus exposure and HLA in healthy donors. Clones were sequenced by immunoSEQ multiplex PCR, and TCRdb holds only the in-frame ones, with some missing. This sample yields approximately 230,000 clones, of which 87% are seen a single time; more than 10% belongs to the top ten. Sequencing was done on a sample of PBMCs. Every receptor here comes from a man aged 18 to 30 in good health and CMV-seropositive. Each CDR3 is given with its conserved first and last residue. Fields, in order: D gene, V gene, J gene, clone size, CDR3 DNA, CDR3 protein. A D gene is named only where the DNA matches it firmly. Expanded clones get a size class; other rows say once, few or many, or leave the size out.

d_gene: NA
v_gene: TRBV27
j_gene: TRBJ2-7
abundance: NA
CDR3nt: TGTGCCAGCAGGCAAGGAACTAACCTCCCGACCTACGAGCAGTACTTC
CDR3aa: CASRQGTNLPTYEQYF

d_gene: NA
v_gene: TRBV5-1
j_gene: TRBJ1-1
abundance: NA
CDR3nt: TGCGCCAGCAGCTTACCGGGGCTAGACACTGAAGCTTTCTTT
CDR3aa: CASSLPGLDTEAFF

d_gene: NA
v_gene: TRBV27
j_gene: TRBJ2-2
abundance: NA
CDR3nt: TGTGCCAGCAGTTTGGGCCCTCTCAGGGAGCTGTTTTTT
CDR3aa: CASSLGPLRELFF

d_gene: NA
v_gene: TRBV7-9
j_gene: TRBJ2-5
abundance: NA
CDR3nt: TGTGCCAGCAGCTTTGTCGGCGCAGAAGAGACCCAGTACTTC
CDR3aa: CASSFVGAEETQYF

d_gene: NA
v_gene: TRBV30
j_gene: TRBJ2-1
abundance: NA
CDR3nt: TGTGCCTGGAGTCCGACTAGTCCAGTTGAGCAGTTCTTC
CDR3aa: CAWSPTSPVEQFF

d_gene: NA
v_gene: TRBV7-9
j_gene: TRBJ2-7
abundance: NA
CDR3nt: TGTGCCAGCAGCCGGATGGGATACCTAAACCTCCCCCACGAGCAGTACTTC
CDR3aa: CASSRMGYLNLPHEQYF

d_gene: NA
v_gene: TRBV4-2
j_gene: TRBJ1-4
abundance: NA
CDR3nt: TGTGCCAGCAGCCTCTATATTCGGGCAGCTAATGAAAAACTGTTTTTT
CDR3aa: CASSLYIRAANEKLFF

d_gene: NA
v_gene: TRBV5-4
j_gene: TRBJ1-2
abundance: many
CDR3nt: TGTGCCAGCAGCTTAAAACCGAACTATGGCTACACCTTC
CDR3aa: CASSLKPNYGYTF

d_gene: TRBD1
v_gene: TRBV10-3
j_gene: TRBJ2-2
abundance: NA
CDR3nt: TGTGCCATCAGTGTTGACAGGGGATCCACCGGGGAGCTGTTTTTT
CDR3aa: CAISVDRGSTGELFF

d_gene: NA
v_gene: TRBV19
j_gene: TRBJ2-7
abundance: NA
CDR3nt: TGTGCCAGTAGTATAGGTGGGGCCTCCTACGAGCAGTACTTC
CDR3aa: CASSIGGASYEQYF

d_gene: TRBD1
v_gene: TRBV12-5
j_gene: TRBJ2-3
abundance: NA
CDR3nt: TGTGCTAGTGGTTTGGTACCCGACGGAAGGGGGCATGCAGATACGCAGTATTTT
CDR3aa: CASGLVPDGRGHADTQYF

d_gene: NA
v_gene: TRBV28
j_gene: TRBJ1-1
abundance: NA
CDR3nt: TGTGCCAGCAGCTATCCCGGGACACGGAACACTGAAGCTTTCTTT
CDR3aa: CASSYPGTRNTEAFF

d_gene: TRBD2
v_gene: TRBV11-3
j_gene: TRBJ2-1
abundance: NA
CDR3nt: TGTGCCAGCAGCTTAGGGCTAGCGGGAGGGCCTGAGCAGTTCTTC
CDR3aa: CASSLGLAGGPEQFF

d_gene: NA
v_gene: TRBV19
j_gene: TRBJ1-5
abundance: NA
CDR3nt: TGTGCCAGTAGTGTGGGACAACGAAGCAATCAGCCCCAGCATTTT
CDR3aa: CASSVGQRSNQPQHF

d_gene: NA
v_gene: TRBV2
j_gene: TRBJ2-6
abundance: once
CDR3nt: TGTGCCAGCAGAAGGGACCCGTTCTCTTCTGGGGCCAACGTCCTGACTTTC
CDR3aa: CASRRDPFSSGANVLTF

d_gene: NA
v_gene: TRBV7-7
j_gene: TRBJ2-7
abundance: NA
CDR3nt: TGTGCCAGCAGCTTAGGCTCCGGGGGATACGATAAGCAGTACTTC
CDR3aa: CASSLGSGGYDKQYF

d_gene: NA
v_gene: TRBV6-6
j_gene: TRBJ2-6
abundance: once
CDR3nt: TGTGCCAGCAGTTACTTACCGGGGGGGGCCAACGTCCTGACTTTC
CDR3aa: CASSYLPGGANVLTF

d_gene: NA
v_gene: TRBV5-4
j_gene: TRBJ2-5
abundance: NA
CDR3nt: TGTGCCAGCAGCTCCCCCCGAGTCGGGGAGACCCAGTACTTC
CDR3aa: CASSSPRVGETQYF

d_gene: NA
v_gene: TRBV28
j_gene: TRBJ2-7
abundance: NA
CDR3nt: TGTGCCAGCAGTTTACTCTCTGCGGGACGAACCTACGAGCAGTACTTC
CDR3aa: CASSLLSAGRTYEQYF

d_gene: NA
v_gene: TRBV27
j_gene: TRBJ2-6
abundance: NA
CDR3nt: TGTGCCAGCAGTTTACCCGGGCATCTCTCTGGGGCCAACGTCCTGACTTTC
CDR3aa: CASSLPGHLSGANVLTF

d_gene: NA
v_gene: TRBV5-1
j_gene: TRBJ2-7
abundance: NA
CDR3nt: TGCGCCAGCAGCTTATTGGGCGGGGCCCACTACGAGCAGTACTTC
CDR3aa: CASSLLGGAHYEQYF

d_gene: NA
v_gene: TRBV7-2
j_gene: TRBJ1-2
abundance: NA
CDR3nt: TGTGCCAGCAGCTTAGATCCCGGATATGGCTACACCTTC
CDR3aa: CASSLDPGYGYTF

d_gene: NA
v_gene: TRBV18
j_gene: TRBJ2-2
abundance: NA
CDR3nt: TGTGCCAGCTCTACAGCCGGGGAGCTGTTTTTT
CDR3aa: CASSTAGELFF

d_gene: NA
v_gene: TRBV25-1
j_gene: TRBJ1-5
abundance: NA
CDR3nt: TGTGCCAGCAGTAGCGACAGCTACAATCAGCCCCAGCATTTT
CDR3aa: CASSSDSYNQPQHF

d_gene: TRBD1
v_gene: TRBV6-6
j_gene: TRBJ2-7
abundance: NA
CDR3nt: TGTGCCAGCACACCACGACAGGGACCCTACGAGCAGTACTTC
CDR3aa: CASTPRQGPYEQYF

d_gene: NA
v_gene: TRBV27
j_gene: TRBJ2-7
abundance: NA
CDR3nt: TGTGCCAGCAGTCCTGCAGGGGCACGATACGAGCAGTACTTC
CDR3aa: CASSPAGARYEQYF

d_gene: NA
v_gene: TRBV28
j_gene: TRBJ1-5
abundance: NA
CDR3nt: TGTGCCAGCAGTTTAGAACGGACCCAGCATTTT
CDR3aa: CASSLERTQHF

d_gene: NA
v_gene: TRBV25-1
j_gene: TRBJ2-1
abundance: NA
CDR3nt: TGTGCCAGCAGCGAGGGAGGTGAGCAGTTCTTC
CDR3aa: CASSEGGEQFF

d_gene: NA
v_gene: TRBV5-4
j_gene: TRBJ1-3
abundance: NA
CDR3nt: TGTGCCAGCAGCTCCGGTGCCGGCGGCACCATATATTTT
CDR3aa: CASSSGAGGTIYF

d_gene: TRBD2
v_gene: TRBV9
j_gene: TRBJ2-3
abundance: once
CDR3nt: TGTGCCAGCAGCGTAGTTGGTAGCGGGAAACCAGATACGCAGTATTTT
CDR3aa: CASSVVGSGKPDTQYF